Included here is one TCR beta chain sequence, with context. Its specificity is not known. Carrying UMI labels, the TRB cDNA libraries were prepared through 5' RACE. TCRdb reprocessed the 5' RACE reads and stores each CDR3 protein as one record, lacking DNA. This sample's clone table lists around 63,000 distinct CDR3 sequences. The record originates from a study of CXCR3-negative and CXCR3-positive naive CD8 T cells. The CDR3 spans 13 residues. Looked up from germline, CDR1 is ENHRY and CDR2 is SYGVKD. General observations from the study: Memory CD8+ cells had much lower diversity, and both naive subsets had comparably high diversity. Naive CXCR3-positive and CXCR3-negative cells shared TRBV-TRBJ usage; memory cells diverged. Greater hydrophobicity was found in TRB CDR3s of CXCR3-positive naive cells than of CXCR3-negative naive cells.

This sequence was found in a human donor in good health. Some clones in this sample may be carry-over from other donors' samples. The specimen sequenced was naive CXCR3+ CD8+ T cells from blood. Subset described: CD45RO-CCR7+CD27+CD95- naive CD8+ T cells expressing CXCR3 (TNR3+). This sequence joins TRBV10-3 and TRBJ1-4. CDR3 sequence reads: CAISEPDSEKLFF.